This T cell receptor beta chain came from a study of T cell responses to AZD1222 COVID-19 vaccine. General study results and limits: Possibly, clonal diversity was underestimated; donors were largely white British and included more females. CD4 TCRs associated with vaccination spanned spike, dominating at 160-218 and 743-854. Reportedly, nearly half the spike-specific TCRs target unmutated variant regions. It was only after the peak T cell response that any repertoires were sampled.

Germline values: CDR1 DFQATT, CDR2 SNEGSKA (reference sequence). V lost 3 bases, J lost 3 bases, and 8 bases lay in between. The CDR3 is 13 amino acids. A word on this clone: Its antigen is still unknown.

Clones were sequenced by immunoSEQ multiplex PCR, and TCRdb holds only the in-frame ones, with some missing. There are more than 100,000 clones in the sample; roughly 88% occur only once, and around 4.8% lies in the top ten. The sample consisted of peripheral blood, taken on day 0 of AZD1222 vaccination. This sequence was found in an adult in good health. The chain employs TRBV20-1 and TRBJ2-2, with D unclear. CDR3 residues: CSASRRDTGELFF. The CDR3 DNA sequence: TGCAGTGCTAGTCGCAGAGACACCGGGGAGCTGTTTTTT.